This T cell receptor (beta chain) derives from a study of OX40 agonist ivuxolimab in advanced cancers. Study overall: At under 85% male, the cohort had a mean age of 60 years, ranging from about 23 to 79. Whole-study findings and limits: At 0.1-3.0 mg/kg, partial responders had clonal expansion among the lowest observed.

This CDR3 has 14 residues. The germline gives CDR1 SGHTA, CDR2 FQGNSA. V lost 0 bases and J lost 2, with 7 bases in between. Profiling relied on immunoSEQ multiplex PCR, and the TCRdb table lists in-frame clones only, not all of them. The sample includes about 79,000 clones, about 85% seen only once; the top ten take around 3.8%. This clone was seen a few times. The antigen remains undetermined. The V call is TRBV7-2, the J call TRBJ1-2; possibly TRBD1 for D (5 bases). The TCR sequence derives from an adult with an advanced solid tumor such as melanoma, head and neck, liver or kidney cancer. Sequencing was performed on CD4+ or CD8+ T cells sorted from blood, taken in a trial of the OX40 agonist ivuxolimab. CDR3 residues: CASSLASGNYGYTF. The CDR3 nucleotides read TGTGCCAGCAGCTTAGCCTCAGGGAACTATGGCTACACCTTC.